These 13 T cell receptor beta chains came from one sample sequenced in a study of cytomegalovirus exposure and HLA in healthy donors. The study ran its PCR with 60 Vbeta and 13 Jbeta primers. Sequencing was performed with immunoSEQ multiplex PCR; in TCRdb, only in-frame clones are kept and a portion is missing. The data show about 110,000 clones, around 76% seen once. The specimen was PBMCs. These receptors were collected from a woman aged 45 to 65 in good health and CMV-seropositive.

This clone has just a few counts. This chain links TRBV7-9 with TRBJ1-2, with TRBD1 matching over 7 bases. CDR1 is SEHNR, CDR2 FQNEAQ, per germline (reference sequence). V dropped 2 bases and J dropped 2; count of bases not matched to a gene: 8. There are 16 residues in the CDR3. The CDR3 nucleotides are TGTGCCAGCAGCTTAAATTGGGACAGCCGAAACTATGGCTACACCTTC. This gives the protein CASSLNWDSRNYGYTF.

CDR3 bases: TGCGCCAGCAGCTCCACCAACACAGGGGGTACTGAAGCTTTCTTT. Amino acids: CASSSTNTGGTEAFF. The gene calls are TRBV5-1 and TRBJ1-1; 8 bases map to TRBD1. The junction had 9 bases not matched to a gene; V was cut back by 3 bases and J by 5 bases. Germline lookup yields CDR1 SGHRS and CDR2 YFSETQ. The CDR3 sequence is 15 residues long.

The chain uses TRBV19 and TRBJ1-5; the D gene is possibly TRBD1 (5 bases). CDR1 is LNHDA, CDR2 SQIVND, per germline (reference sequence). V was trimmed by 4 bases and J by 1 base, leaving 11 bases between them. The CDR3 runs 15 residues. CDR3 in DNA: TGTGCCAGTAGTACAGACGGGGGAAGCAATCAGCCCCAGCATTTT. This encodes CASSTDGGSNQPQHF.

The J gene is TRBJ1-5, the V gene TRBV7-9; 7 bases map to TRBD1. The V gene end was trimmed by 1 base and the J gene end by 6 bases; junction bases not matched to a gene: 6. CDR1 is SEHNR, CDR2 FQNEAQ, per germline (reference sequence). The CDR3 is made up of 15 amino acids. The CDR3 sequence is CASSLGQGSFQPQHF. Here the CDR3 DNA reads TGTGCCAGCAGCTTAGGACAGGGCTCGTTTCAGCCCCAGCATTTT.

CDR3 region: CASSRNPGQGRYGYTF. The CDR3 nucleotides are TGTGCCAGCAGCCGGAATCCGGGACAGGGCCGCTATGGCTACACCTTC. The chain employs TRBV28 and TRBJ1-2; the match to TRBD1 covers 9 bases. This CDR3 spans 16 amino acids. Losses at the gene ends were 6 bases for V and 4 bases for J; bases not matched to a gene: 12. CDR1 is MDHEN and CDR2 is SYDVKM in the germline V gene.

The chain combines TRBV7-3 with TRBJ1-1; D gene ambiguous. Germline assignment: CDR1 SGHTA and CDR2 FQGTGA. The CDR3 has 13 amino acids. V lost 5 bases and J lost 1, with 8 bases in between. DNA for the CDR3: TGTGCCAGCAGCCCTGGAGCGAACACTGAAGCTTTCTTT. It translates to CASSPGANTEAFF.

This rearrangement joins TRBV5-4 to TRBJ1-2, with 7 bases that match TRBD1. This CDR3 has 15 amino acids. Germline CDR1 reads SGHNT; CDR2 reads YYREEE (reference sequence). Trimming cost V 4 bases and J 6 bases; bases outside gene matches: 12. CDR3 sequence: CASSVGRQGINGYTF. The DNA of the CDR3 is TGTGCCAGCAGCGTGGGGCGACAGGGAATAAATGGCTACACCTTC.

Only one count was recorded for this clone. The gene calls are TRBV6-4 and TRBJ1-2, with D perhaps TRBD1 (6 bases). Germline V gives CDR1 MRHNA, CDR2 SNTAGT. V lost 0 bases and J lost 8, with 10 bases in between. CDR3 length: 13 amino acids. The CDR3 nucleotides read TGTGCCAGCAGTGACTCCAGGGGTGGAGGCTACACCTTC. Translation gives CASSDSRGGGYTF.

V usage is TRBV19 and J usage is TRBJ1-4, with TRBD1 matching over 8 bases. CDR3 length equals 14 residues. The germline CDR1 and CDR2 sequences are LNHDA and SQIVND (reference sequence). The V and J ends lost 4 bases and 7 bases, in that order; junction bases with no gene match: 5. The DNA of the CDR3 is TGTGCCAGTAGTACCGGACAGGGTGGTGAAAAACTGTTTTTT. Its translation is CASSTGQGGEKLFF.

This rearrangement joins TRBV7-6 to TRBJ2-7; 9 nucleotides line up with TRBD1. The CDR3 is made up of 14 amino acids. CDR1 and CDR2 from the germline V gene are SGHVS and FNYEAQ. V lost 1 base to trimming and J lost 5 bases; unmatched junction nucleotides: 3. This CDR3 is CASSLEQGAHEQYF. CDR3 sequence (DNA): TGTGCCAGCAGCTTAGAACAGGGGGCCCACGAGCAGTACTTC.

This rearrangement joins TRBV19 to TRBJ1-5; D is possibly TRBD1 (5 bases). Germline CDR1 reads LNHDA; CDR2 reads SQIVND (reference sequence). CDR3 length equals 13 residues. The ends were cut back, 6 bases at V and 6 bases at J, with 12 bases in the middle. CDR3 nucleotides: TGTGCCAGTAGCCCGGGGGTGGGTCAGCCCCAGCATTTT. Amino acid sequence: CASSPGVGQPQHF.

This rearrangement joins TRBV14 to TRBJ2-2; tentatively, D is TRBD1 (6 bases). Trimming removed 4 bases at V and 6 bases at J, with 21 bases between. The CDR3 totals 17 residues. The germline gives CDR1 SGHDN, CDR2 FVKESK. The CDR3 DNA sequence: TGTGCCAGCAGCCCCCACCCCGGGACACCGAAATCCGGGGAGCTGTTTTTT. Translation gives CASSPHPGTPKSGELFF.

The chain joins TRBV28 to TRBJ2-5, with 12 bases lining up with TRBD2. V lost 6 bases to trimming and J lost 3 bases; unmatched junction nucleotides: 2. Germline CDR1 and CDR2: MDHEN and SYDVKM. The CDR3 extends over 14 amino acids. DNA of the CDR3: TGTGCCAGCAGGCTAGCGGGGGGGAAAGAGACCCAGTACTTC. Protein sequence: CASRLAGGKETQYF.